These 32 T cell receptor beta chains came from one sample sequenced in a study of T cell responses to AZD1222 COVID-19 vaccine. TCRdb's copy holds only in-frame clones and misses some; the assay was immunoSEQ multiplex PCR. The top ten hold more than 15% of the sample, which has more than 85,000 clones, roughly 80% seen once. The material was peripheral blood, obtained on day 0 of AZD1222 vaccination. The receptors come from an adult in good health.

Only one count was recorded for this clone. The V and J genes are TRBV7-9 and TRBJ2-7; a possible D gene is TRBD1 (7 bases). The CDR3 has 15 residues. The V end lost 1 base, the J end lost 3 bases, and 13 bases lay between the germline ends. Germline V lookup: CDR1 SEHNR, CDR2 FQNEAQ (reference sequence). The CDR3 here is CASSLGQGGYYEQYF. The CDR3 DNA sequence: TGTGCCAGCAGCTTAGGGCAGGGGGGTTACTACGAGCAGTACTTC.

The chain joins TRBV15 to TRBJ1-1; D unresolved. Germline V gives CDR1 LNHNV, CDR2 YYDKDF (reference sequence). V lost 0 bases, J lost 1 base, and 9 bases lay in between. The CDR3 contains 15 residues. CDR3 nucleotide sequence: TGTGCCACCAGCAGAGATTCCATGCAGAACACTGAAGCTTTCTTT. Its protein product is CATSRDSMQNTEAFF.

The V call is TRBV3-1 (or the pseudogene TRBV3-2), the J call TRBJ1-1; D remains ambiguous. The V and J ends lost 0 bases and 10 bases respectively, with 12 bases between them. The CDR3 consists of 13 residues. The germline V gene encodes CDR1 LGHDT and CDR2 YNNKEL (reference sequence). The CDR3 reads CASSQDGRRGAFF. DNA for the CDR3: TGTGCCAGCAGCCAAGATGGACGGCGTGGAGCTTTCTTT.

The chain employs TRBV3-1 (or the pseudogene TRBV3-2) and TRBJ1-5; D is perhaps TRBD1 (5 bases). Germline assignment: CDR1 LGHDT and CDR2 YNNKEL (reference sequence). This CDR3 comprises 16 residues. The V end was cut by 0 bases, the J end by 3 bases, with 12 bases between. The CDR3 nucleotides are TGTGCCAGCAGCCAAGACGGGGGACGGCCCAATCAGCCCCAGCATTTT. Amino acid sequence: CASSQDGGRPNQPQHF.

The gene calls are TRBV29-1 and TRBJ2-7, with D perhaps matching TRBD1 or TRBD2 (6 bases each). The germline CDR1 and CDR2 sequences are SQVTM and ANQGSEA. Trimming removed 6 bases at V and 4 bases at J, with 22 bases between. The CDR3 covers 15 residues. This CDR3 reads CSVSTGGRARYEQYF. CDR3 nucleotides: TGCAGCGTCTCAACTGGGGGGCGTGCCCGGTACGAGCAGTACTTC.

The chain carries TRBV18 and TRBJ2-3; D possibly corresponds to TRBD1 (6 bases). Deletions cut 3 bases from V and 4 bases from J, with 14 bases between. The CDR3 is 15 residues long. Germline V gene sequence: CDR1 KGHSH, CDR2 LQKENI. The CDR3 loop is CASSPAGAWADTQYF. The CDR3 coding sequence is TGTGCCAGCTCACCCGCAGGGGCTTGGGCAGATACGCAGTATTTT.

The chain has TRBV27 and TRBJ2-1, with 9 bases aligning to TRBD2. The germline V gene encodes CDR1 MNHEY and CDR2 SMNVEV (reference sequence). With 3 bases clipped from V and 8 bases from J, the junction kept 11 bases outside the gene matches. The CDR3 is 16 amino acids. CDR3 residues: CASSFDLLAGFYEQFF. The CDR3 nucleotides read TGTGCCAGCAGTTTCGATTTGCTAGCGGGGTTTTATGAGCAGTTCTTC.

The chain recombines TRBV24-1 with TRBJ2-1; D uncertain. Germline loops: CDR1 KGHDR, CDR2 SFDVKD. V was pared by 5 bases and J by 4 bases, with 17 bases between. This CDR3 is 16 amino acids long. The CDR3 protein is CATSGHPGTRYNEQFF. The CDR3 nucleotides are TGTGCCACCAGTGGGCATCCGGGTACCCGTTACAATGAGCAGTTCTTC.

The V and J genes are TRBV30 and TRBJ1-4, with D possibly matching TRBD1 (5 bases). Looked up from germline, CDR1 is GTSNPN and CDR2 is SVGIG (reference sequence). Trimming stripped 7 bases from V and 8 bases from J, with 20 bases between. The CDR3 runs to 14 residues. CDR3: CASGAPGNKEKLFF. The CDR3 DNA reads TGTGCCTCCGGGGCCCCCGGGAATAAGGAAAAACTGTTTTTT.

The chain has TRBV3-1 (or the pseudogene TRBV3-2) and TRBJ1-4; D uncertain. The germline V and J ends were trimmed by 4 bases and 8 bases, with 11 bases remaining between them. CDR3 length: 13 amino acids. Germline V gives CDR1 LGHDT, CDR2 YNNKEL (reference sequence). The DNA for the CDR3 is TGTGCCAGCAGCCCCCCCTGGGTGGAAAAACTGTTTTTT. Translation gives CASSPPWVEKLFF.

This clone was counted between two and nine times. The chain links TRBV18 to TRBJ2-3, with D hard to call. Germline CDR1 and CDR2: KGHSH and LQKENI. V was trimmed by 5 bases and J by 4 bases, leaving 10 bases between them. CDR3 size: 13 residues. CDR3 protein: CASSTMDADTQYF. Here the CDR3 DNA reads TGTGCCAGCTCAACGATGGATGCAGATACGCAGTATTTT.

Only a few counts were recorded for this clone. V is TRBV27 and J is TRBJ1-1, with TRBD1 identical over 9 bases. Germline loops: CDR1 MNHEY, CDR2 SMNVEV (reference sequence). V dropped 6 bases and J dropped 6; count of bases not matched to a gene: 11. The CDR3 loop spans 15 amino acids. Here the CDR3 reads CASSLTGGGFAEAFF. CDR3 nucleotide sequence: TGTGCCAGCAGCCTCACAGGGGGCGGTTTCGCTGAAGCTTTCTTT.

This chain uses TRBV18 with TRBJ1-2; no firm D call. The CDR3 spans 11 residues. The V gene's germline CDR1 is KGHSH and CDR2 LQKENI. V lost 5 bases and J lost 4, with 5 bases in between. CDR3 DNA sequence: TGTGCCAGCTCAGGGGTCTATGGCTACACCTTC. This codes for CASSGVYGYTF.

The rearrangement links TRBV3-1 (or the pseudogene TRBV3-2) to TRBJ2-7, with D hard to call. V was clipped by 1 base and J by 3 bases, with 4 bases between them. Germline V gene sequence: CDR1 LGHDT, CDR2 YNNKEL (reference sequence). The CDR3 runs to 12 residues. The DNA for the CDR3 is TGTGCCAGCAGCCAAGGGATCTACGAGCAGTACTTC. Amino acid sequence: CASSQGIYEQYF.

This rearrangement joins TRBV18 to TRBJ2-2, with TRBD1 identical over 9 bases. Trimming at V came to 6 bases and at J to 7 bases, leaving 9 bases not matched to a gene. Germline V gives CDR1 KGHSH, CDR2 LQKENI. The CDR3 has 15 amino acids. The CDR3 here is CASSDSQGAGGELFF. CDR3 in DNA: TGTGCCAGCTCCGACTCACAGGGGGCCGGCGGGGAGCTGTTTTTT.

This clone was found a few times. The CDR3 sequence: CAISESSERGELFF. The CDR3, as DNA: TGTGCCATCAGTGAGTCGAGTGAGAGAGGGGAGCTGTTTTTT. V gene TRBV10-3 combines with J gene TRBJ2-2; D uncertain. The CDR3 spans 14 residues. Trimming pared 0 bases from V and 8 bases from J, leaving 10 bases between. CDR1 is ENHRY and CDR2 is SYGVKD in the germline V gene.

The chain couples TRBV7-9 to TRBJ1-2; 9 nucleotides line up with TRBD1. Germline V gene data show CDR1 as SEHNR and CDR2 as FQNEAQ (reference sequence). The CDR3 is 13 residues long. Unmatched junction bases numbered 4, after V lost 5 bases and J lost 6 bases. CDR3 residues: CASSPTGGNGYTF. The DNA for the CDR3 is TGTGCCAGCAGCCCTACAGGGGGCAATGGCTACACCTTC.

The CDR3 reads CAISRGEDYNSPLHF. In nucleotides, the CDR3 is TGTGCCATCTCTCGGGGGGAAGACTATAATTCACCCCTCCACTTT. V and J are TRBV10-3 and TRBJ1-6, with a tentative D call TRBD1 (5 bases). V lost 8 bases to trimming and J lost 3 bases, with 14 bases between them. The CDR3 sequence is 15 residues long. Looked up from germline, CDR1 is ENHRY and CDR2 is SYGVKD.

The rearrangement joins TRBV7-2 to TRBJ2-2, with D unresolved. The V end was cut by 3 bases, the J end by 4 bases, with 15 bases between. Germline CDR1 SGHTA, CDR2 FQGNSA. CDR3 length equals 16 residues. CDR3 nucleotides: TGTGCCAGCAGCTTTTACGGAGTAGGACCCACCGGGGAGCTGTTTTTT. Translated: CASSFYGVGPTGELFF.

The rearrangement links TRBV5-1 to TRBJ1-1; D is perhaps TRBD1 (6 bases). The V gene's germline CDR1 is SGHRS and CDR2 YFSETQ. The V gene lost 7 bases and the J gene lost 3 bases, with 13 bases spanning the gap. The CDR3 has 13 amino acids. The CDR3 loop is CASCLQGDTEAFF. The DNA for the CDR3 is TGCGCCAGCTGTCTACAGGGTGACACTGAAGCTTTCTTT.

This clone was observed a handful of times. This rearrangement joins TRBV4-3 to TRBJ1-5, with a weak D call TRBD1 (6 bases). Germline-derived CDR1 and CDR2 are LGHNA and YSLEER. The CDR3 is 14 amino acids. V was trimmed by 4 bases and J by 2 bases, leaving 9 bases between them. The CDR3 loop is CASSLRQGNQPQHF. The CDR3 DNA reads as TGCGCCAGCAGCCTCAGACAGGGCAATCAGCCCCAGCATTTT.

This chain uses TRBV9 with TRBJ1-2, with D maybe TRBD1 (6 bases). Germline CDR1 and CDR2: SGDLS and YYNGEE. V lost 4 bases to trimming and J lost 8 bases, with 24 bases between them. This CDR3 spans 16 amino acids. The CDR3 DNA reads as TGTGCCAGCAGCCAAAGGGGGGCCCTATCTAGTGAGGGCTACACCTTC. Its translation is CASSQRGALSSEGYTF.

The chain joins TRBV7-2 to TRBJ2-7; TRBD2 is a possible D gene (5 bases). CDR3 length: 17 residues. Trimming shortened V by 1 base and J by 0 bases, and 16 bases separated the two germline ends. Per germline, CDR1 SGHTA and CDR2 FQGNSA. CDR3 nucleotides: TGTGCCAGCAGCTTAGGGGTTAGGGCGGGTGTCTCCTACGAGCAGTACTTC. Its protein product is CASSLGVRAGVSYEQYF.

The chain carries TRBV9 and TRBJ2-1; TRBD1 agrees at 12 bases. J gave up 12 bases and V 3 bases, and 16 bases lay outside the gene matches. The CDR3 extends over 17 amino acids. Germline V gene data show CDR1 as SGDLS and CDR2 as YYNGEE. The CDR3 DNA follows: TGTGCCAGCAGCGCAACAATCGGGACAGGGGGCGGAAAGGGGCAGTTCTTC. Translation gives CASSATIGTGGGKGQFF.

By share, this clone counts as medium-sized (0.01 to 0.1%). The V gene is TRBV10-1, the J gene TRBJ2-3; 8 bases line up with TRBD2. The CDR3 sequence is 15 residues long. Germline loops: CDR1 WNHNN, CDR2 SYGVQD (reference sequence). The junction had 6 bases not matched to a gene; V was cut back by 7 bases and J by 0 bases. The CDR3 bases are TGCGCCAGCATAAGGAGCGGGGGAAGCACAGATACGCAGTATTTT. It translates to CASIRSGGSTDTQYF.

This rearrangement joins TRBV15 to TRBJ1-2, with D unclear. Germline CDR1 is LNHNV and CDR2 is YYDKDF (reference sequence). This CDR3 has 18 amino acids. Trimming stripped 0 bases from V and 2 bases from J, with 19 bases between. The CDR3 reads CATSRDRPTPRANYGYTF. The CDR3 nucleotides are TGTGCCACCAGCAGAGATCGACCGACCCCACGGGCCAACTATGGCTACACCTTC. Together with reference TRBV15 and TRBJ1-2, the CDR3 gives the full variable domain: DAMVIQNPRYQVTQFGKPVTLSCSQTLNHNVMYWYQQKSSQAPKLLFHYYDKDFNNEADTPDNFQSRRPNTSFCFLDIRSPGLGDTAMYLCATSRDRPTPRANYGYTFGSGTRLTVV.

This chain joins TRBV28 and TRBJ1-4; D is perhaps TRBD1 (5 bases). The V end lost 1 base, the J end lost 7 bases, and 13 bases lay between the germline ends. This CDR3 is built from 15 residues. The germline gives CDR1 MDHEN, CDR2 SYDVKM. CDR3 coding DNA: TGTGCCAGCAGTTTATTAGGGGCGGGCGGTGAAAAACTGTTTTTT. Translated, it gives CASSLLGAGGEKLFF.

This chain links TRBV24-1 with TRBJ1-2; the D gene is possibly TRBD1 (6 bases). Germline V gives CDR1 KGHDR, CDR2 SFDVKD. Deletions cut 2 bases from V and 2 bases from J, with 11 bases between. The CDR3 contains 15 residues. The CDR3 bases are TGTGCCACCAGTGATTCTGGGGGGCCCAACTATGGCTACACCTTC. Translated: CATSDSGGPNYGYTF.

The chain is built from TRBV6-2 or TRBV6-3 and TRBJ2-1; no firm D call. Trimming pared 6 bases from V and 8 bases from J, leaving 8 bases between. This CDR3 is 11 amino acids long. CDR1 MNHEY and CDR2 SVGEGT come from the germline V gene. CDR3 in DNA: TGTGCCAGCAGCCACTTACATGAGCAGTTCTTC. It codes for CASSHLHEQFF.

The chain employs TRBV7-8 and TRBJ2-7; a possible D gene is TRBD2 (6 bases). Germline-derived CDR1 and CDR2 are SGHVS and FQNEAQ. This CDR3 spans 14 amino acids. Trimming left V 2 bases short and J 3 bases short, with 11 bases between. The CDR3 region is CASSLILADYEQYF. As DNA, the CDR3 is TGTGCCAGCAGCTTAATTTTAGCGGACTACGAGCAGTACTTC.

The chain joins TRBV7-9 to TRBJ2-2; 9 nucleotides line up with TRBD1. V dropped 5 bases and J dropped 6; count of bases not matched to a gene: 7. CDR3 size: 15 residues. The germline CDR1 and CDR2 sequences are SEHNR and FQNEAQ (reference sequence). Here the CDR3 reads CASSQTGGASGELFF. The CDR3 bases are TGTGCCAGCAGCCAAACAGGGGGCGCCTCCGGGGAGCTGTTTTTT.

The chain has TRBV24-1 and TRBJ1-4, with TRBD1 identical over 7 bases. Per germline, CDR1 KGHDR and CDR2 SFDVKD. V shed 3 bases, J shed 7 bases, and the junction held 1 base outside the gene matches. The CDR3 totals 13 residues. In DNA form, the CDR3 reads TGTGCCACCAGTGATAACAGGGGTGAAAAACTGTTTTTT. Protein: CATSDNRGEKLFF.